This T cell receptor beta chain was found in a study of cytotoxic CD8 clonotypes in ibrutinib-treated CLL. Study overall: Some 25 partial and 2 complete responses; at median around 71 months, about 14 remitted, roughly 12 progressed. Collecting the response samples happened after a median approximately 11 months of treatment, with a range of 6 to 36. Study outcomes and limitations: Clonality climbed at ibrutinib response, then dropped toward baseline at progression.

To note about this clone: Antigen: not known.

V dropped 8 bases and J dropped 4; count of bases not matched to a gene: 14. Germline V lookup: CDR1 MNHNS, CDR2 SASEGT. The CDR3 is 15 amino acids. Sequencing was performed with immunoSEQ multiplex PCR; in TCRdb, only in-frame clones are kept and a portion is missing. The table shows under 200,000 clones, with about four fifths occurring only once. The V gene is TRBV6-1, the J gene TRBJ2-7, with 7 bases lining up with TRBD1. The TCR comes from a human donor with chronic lymphocytic leukemia. The sequences come from PBMCs, collected after 12 months of ibrutinib treatment. The CDR3 loop is CASRNPGQSVYEQYF. In DNA form, the CDR3 reads TGTGCCAGCCGAAACCCGGGACAGTCTGTTTACGAGCAGTACTTC.